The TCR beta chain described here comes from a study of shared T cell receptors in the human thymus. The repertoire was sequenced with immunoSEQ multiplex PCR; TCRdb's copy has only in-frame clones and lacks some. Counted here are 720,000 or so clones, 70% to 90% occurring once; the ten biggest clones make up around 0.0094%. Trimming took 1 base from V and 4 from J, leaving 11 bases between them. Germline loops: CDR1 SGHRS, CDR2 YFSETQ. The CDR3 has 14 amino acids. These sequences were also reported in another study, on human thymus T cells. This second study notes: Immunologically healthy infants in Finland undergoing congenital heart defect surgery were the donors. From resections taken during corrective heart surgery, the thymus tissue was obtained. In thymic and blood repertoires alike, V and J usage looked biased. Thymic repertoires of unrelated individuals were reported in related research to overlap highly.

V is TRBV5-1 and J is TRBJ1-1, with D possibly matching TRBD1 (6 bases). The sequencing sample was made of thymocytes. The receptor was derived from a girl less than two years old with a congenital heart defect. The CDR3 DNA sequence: TGCGCCAGCAGCTTGAAACAGGGTAGCACTGAAGCTTTCTTT. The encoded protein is CASSLKQGSTEAFF.